Below, 9 T cell receptor beta chains from the same sample are listed, as sequenced in a study of PD-1 blockade in classical Hodgkin lymphoma. The assay was immunoSEQ multiplex PCR, and TCRdb's table has in-frame clones only and misses some. The sample records 10,000 to 15,000 clones, about nine tenths being singletons. Time point indicated: cycle 4 day 1 (C4D1), after six to seven weeks of nivolumab. All the patients suffered relapse after autologous stem cell transplantation, and brentuximab vedotin exposure differed. Researchers report purifying CD4+ T cells from thawed PBMCs by magnetic negative selection. Sequencing used CD4+ T cells from blood, obtained before the fourth cycle of nivolumab. Receptors were obtained from a human donor with classical Hodgkin lymphoma.

V is TRBV5-4 and J is TRBJ2-3, with TRBD2 matching 13 bases. After removal of 4 bases from V and 2 bases from J, the junction contained 4 bases not matched to a gene. Germline lookup yields CDR1 SGHNT and CDR2 YYREEE (reference sequence). The length of the CDR3 is 16 residues. CDR3 sequence (DNA): TGTGCCAGCAGCAGGGGACTAGCGGGAATCACAGATACGCAGTATTTT. This encodes CASSRGLAGITDTQYF. Full variable domain (remainder filled in from reference TRBV5-4 and TRBJ2-3): ETGVTQSPTHLIKTRGQQVTLRCSSQSGHNTVSWYQQALGQGPQFIFQYYREEENGRGNFPPRFSGLQFPNYSSELNVNALELDDSALYLCASSRGLAGITDTQYFGPGTRLTVL.

J is TRBJ2-5 and V is TRBV6-5; TRBD1 might be the D (6 bases). The CDR3 totals 13 residues. Trimming took 2 bases from V and 9 from J, leaving 13 bases between them. Germline loops: CDR1 MNHEY, CDR2 SVGAGI. The CDR3 spells CASSYRGSGAQYF. CDR3 DNA: TGTGCCAGCAGTTACAGGGGGTCTGGGGCCCAGTACTTC.

The chain links TRBV7-9 to TRBJ2-7; the D is unclear. CDR1 SEHNR and CDR2 FQNEAQ come from the germline V gene (reference sequence). The CDR3 extends over 13 amino acids. Trimming cost V 1 base and J 5 bases, with 9 bases left between them. The CDR3 loop reads CASSLGSGDEQYF. CDR3 coding DNA: TGTGCCAGCAGCTTAGGGTCTGGGGACGAGCAGTACTTC.

The chain has TRBV4-3 and TRBJ2-7; TRBD2 might be the D (6 bases). With 0 bases removed from V and 0 bases from J, the gap between germline ends came to 15 bases. CDR3 length: 17 amino acids. The germline V gene encodes CDR1 LGHNA and CDR2 YSLEER. The CDR3 sequence is CASSQDRSGPTSYEQYF. CDR3 nucleotides: TGCGCCAGCAGCCAAGATAGGAGCGGGCCTACCTCCTACGAGCAGTACTTC.

The chain couples TRBV6-5 to TRBJ2-7, with 10 nucleotides matching TRBD1. This CDR3 region has 13 residues. Germline trimming cut 6 bases from V and 4 bases from J; bases unmatched to any gene: 3. Germline V gene lookup returns CDR1 MNHEY and CDR2 SVGAGI. The CDR3 loop is CASRRDRGYEQYF. For the CDR3, the DNA is TGTGCCAGCAGACGGGACAGGGGATACGAGCAGTACTTC.

The chain couples TRBV7-6 to TRBJ2-1; tentatively, D is TRBD1 or TRBD2 (6 bases each). CDR1 and CDR2 from the germline V gene are SGHVS and FNYEAQ. The CDR3 contains 13 residues. V dropped 5 bases and J dropped 7 bases, with 12 bases sitting between them. CDR3 sequence reads: CASSQRGGNEQFF. The CDR3 region has the DNA TGTGCCAGCAGCCAAAGAGGGGGGAATGAGCAGTTCTTC.

The chain recombines TRBV28 with TRBJ2-5; D call uncertain. The germline gives CDR1 MDHEN, CDR2 SYDVKM. V lost 3 bases, J lost 4 bases, and 9 bases lay in between. The CDR3 runs 13 residues. The CDR3 reads CASSFGGIETQYF. CDR3 nucleotides: TGTGCCAGCAGTTTCGGCGGAATAGAGACCCAGTACTTC.

This rearrangement joins TRBV2 to TRBJ1-4; D unresolved. Per germline, CDR1 SNHLY and CDR2 FYNNEI. This CDR3 has 14 amino acids. The V gene lost 6 bases and the J gene lost 3 bases, with 11 bases spanning the gap. The CDR3 DNA sequence: TGTGCCAGCAGGACGAATTCAGCTAATGAAAAACTGTTTTTT. It is translated as CASRTNSANEKLFF.

This chain joins TRBV2 and TRBJ1-2; unclear D gene. Germline V gene lookup returns CDR1 SNHLY and CDR2 FYNNEI. V was pared by 2 bases and J by 7 bases, with 11 bases between. The CDR3 contains 13 residues. The CDR3 DNA sequence: TGTGCCAGCAGTGAATCGGCCCTCGGTGGCTACACCTTC. Translated, it gives CASSESALGGYTF.